This T cell receptor (beta chain) was captured by sequencing in a study of T-cell memory formation after mild COVID-19. A single record per CDR3 protein comes from TCRdb applying MiXCR to the 5' RACE reads. This sample carries approximately 100,000 distinct CDR3 sequences, over 8.5% of them seen once, and the ten largest clones take approximately 40%. The CDR3 covers 16 residues. The ends lost 3 bases at V and 5 bases at J; junction bases unmatched: 8. Germline assignment: CDR1 SGHDN and CDR2 FVKESK. Sequencing was done on a sample of PBMCs or a T cell subset sorted from them (not recorded which). This TCR came from a man between 18 and 29 years old who had mild COVID-19 (a few samples of this study predate the infection). Cell type and time point are not known. V and J are TRBV14 and TRBJ2-5; 11 bases align to TRBD1. CDR3: CASSQLDRGPQETQYF. CDR3 bases: TGTGCCAGCAGCCAGTTGGACAGGGGGCCCCAGGAGACCCAGTACTTC.